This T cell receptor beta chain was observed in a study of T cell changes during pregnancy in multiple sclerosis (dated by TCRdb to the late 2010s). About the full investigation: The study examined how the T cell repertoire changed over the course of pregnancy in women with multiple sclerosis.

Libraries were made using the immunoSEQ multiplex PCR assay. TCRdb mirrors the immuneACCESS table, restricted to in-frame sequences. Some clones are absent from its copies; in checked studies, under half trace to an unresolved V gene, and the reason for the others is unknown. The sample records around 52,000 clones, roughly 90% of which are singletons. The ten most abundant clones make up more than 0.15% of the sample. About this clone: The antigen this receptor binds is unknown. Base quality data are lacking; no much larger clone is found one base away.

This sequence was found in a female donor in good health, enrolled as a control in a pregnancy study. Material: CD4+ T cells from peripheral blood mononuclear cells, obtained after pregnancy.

The CDR3 here reads CASMAGDMNTEAFF. DNA sequence: TGTGCCAGCATGGCAGGGGATATGAACACTGAAGCTTTCTTT. The rearranged chain carries TRBV28 and TRBJ1-1; the best D guess is TRBD1, with 6 bases matching. V is pared back by 7 bases and J by 0 bases, with 12 bases lying between the germline termini. The CDR3 numbers 14 residues from cysteine through phenylalanine. Only the CDR3 portion is preserved as DNA: 42 bases, with reading frame beginning at the first base. CDR1 and CDR2, per the germline V gene, are MDHEN and SYDVKM.